This record looks at one T cell receptor beta chain sequence and its context. TCRdb's copy holds only in-frame clones and misses some; the assay was immunoSEQ multiplex PCR. The sample lists 300,000 to 350,000 clones, 80% to 90% occurring once. The data are from a study of blood T cell repertoires in COVID-19. The sequenced sample consisted of PBMCs or T cells enriched from blood (not recorded which). The receptor was isolated from a man in his thirties or forties who had recovered from COVID-19.

CDR3 DNA: TGTGCCAGCAGCTTGAGGTTCGACCGGAGGCCGTCCGGGGAGACCCAGTACTTC. It is translated as CASSLRFDRRPSGETQYF. The chain has TRBV5-4 and TRBJ2-5; perhaps TRBD2 as D (5 bases). The CDR3 consists of 18 residues. V lost 1 base and J 5 bases, leaving 24 bases between the germline ends. CDR1 and CDR2 from the germline V gene are SGHNT and YYREEE (reference sequence).